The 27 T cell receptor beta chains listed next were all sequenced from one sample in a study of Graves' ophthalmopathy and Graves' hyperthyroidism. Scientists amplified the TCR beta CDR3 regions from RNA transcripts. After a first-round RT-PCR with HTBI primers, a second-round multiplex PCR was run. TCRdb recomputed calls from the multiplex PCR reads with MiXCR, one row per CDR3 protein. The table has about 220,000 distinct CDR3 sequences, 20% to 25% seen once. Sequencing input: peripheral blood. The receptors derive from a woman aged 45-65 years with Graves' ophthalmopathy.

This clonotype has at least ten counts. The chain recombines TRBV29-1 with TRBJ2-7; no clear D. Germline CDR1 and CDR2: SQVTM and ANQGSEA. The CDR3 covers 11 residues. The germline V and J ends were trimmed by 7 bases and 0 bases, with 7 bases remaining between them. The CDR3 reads CSGADSYEQYF. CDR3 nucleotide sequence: TGCAGCGGGGCGGACTCCTACGAGCAGTACTTC.

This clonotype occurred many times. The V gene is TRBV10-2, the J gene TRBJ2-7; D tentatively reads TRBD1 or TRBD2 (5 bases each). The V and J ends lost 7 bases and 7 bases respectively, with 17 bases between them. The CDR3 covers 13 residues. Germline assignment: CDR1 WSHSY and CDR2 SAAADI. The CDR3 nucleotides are TGCGCCAGCACCTCCCTTACTTGGGGGGAGCAGTACTTC. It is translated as CASTSLTWGEQYF.

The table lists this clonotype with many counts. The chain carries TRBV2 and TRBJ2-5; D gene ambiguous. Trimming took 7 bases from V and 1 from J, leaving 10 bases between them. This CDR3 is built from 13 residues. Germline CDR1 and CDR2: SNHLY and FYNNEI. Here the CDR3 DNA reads TGTGCCAGCATGGGTGGCAGCCAAGAGACCCAGTACTTC. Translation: CASMGGSQETQYF.

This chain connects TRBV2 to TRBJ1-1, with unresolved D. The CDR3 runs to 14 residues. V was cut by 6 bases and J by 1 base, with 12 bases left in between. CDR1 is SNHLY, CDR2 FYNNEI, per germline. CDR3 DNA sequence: TGTGCCAGCAGCGCCGTTCGGGGGAACACTGAAGCTTTCTTT. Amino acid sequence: CASSAVRGNTEAFF.

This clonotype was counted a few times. CDR3 bases: TGTGCCAGCAGTCCAGGGTCGGGAGAAGAGACCCAGTACTTC. This sequence encodes CASSPGSGEETQYF. The V call is TRBV27, the J call TRBJ2-5, with D possibly matching TRBD2 (6 bases). The CDR3 runs 14 residues. Per the germline V gene, CDR1 is MNHEY and CDR2 is SMNVEV (reference sequence). Trimming cost V 5 bases and J 3 bases, with 13 bases left between them.

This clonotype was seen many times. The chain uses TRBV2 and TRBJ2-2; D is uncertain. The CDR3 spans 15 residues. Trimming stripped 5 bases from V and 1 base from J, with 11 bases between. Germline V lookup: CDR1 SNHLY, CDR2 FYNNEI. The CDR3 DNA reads TGTGCCAGCAGTAATGTTCCGGGGAACACCGGGGAGCTGTTTTTT. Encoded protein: CASSNVPGNTGELFF.

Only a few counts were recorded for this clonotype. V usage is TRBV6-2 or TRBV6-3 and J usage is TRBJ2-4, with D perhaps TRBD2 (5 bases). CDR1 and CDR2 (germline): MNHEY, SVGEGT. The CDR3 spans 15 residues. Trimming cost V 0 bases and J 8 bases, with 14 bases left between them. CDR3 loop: CASSYSRGWGDIQYF. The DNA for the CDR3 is TGTGCCAGCAGTTACTCGCGAGGTTGGGGAGACATTCAGTACTTC.

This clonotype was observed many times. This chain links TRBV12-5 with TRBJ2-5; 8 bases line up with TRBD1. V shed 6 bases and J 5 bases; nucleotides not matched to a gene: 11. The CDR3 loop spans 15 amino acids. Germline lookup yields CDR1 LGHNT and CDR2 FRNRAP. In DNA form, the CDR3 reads TGTGCTAGTGGCCCAGGGACAGGCGTCAGGGAGACCCAGTACTTC. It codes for CASGPGTGVRETQYF.

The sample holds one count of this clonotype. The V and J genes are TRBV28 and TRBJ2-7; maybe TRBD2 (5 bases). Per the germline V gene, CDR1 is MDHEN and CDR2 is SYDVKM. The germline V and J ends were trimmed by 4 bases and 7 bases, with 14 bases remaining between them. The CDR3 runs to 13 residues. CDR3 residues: CASSSVGEREQYF. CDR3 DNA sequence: TGTGCCAGCAGTTCCGTGGGAGAGCGGGAGCAGTACTTC. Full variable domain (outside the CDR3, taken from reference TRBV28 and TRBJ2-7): DVKVTQSSRYLVKRTGEKVFLECVQDMDHENMFWYRQDPGLGLRLIYFSYDVKMKEKGDIPEGYSVSREKKERFSLILESASTNQTSMYLCASSSVGEREQYFGPGTRLTVT.

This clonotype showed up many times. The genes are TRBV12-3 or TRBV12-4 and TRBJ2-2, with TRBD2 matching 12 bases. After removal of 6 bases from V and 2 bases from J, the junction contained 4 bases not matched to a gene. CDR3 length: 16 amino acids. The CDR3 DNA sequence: TGTGCCAGCAGCCCTGGACTAGCGGGAAACACCGGGGAGCTGTTTTTT. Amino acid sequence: CASSPGLAGNTGELFF.

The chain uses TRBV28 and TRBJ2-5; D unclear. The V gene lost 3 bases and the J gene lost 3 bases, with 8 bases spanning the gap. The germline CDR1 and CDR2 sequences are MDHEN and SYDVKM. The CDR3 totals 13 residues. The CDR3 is CASSLTEEETQYF. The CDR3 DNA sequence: TGTGCCAGCAGTTTGACTGAAGAAGAGACCCAGTACTTC. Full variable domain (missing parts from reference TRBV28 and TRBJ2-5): DVKVTQSSRYLVKRTGEKVFLECVQDMDHENMFWYRQDPGLGLRLIYFSYDVKMKEKGDIPEGYSVSREKKERFSLILESASTNQTSMYLCASSLTEEETQYFGPGTRLLVL.

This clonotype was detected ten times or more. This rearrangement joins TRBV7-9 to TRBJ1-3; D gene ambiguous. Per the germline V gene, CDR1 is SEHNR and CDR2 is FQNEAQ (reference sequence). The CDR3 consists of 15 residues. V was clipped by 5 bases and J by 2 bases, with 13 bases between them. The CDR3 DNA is TGTGCCAGCAGCCGCGATTCCGGGCCTGGAAACACCATATATTTT. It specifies CASSRDSGPGNTIYF.

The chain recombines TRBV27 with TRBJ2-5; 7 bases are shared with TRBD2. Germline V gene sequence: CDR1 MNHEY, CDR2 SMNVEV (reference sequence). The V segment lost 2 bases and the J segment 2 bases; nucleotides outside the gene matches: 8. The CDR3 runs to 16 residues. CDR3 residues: CASSLEGSGPQETQYF. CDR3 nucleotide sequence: TGTGCCAGCAGTTTAGAGGGTAGCGGGCCGCAAGAGACCCAGTACTTC.

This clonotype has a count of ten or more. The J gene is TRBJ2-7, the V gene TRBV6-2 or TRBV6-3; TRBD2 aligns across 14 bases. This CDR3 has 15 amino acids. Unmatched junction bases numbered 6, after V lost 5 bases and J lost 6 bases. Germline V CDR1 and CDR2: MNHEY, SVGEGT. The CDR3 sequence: CASSRLAGGPVEQYF. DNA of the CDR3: TGTGCCAGCAGTCGACTAGCGGGAGGGCCGGTCGAGCAGTACTTC.

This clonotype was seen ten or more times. CDR3 residues: CATSREDRNYGYTF. For the CDR3, the DNA is TGTGCCACCAGCAGAGAGGACAGAAACTATGGCTACACCTTC. The chain recombines TRBV15 with TRBJ1-2; D might be TRBD1 (6 bases). The germline V gene encodes CDR1 LNHNV and CDR2 YYDKDF (reference sequence). The CDR3 runs to 14 residues. The V end was cut by 0 bases, the J end by 2 bases, with 7 bases between.

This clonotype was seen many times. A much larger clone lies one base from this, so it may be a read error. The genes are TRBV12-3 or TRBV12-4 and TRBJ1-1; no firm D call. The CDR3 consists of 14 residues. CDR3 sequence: CASRARVMNAEAFF. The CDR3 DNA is TGTGCCAGCAGGGCCAGAGTCATGAACGCTGAAGCTTTCTTT.

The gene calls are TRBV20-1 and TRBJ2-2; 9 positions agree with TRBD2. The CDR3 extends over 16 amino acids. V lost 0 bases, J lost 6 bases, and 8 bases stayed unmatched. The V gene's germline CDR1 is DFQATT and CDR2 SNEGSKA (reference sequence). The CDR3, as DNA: TGCAGTGCTAGAGATCGGGCGGGAGGGTCCCCCGGGGAGCTGTTTTTT. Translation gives CSARDRAGGSPGELFF.

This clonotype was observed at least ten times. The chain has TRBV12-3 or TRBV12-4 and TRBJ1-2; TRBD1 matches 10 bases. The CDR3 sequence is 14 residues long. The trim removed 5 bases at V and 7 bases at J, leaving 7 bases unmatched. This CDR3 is CASSRSGTGVGYTF. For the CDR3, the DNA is TGTGCCAGCAGTCGGTCTGGGACAGGGGTTGGCTACACCTTC.

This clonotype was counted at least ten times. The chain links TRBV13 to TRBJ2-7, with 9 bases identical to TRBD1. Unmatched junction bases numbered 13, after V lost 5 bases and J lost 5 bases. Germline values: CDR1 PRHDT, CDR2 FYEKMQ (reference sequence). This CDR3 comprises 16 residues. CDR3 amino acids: CASSNSPGTGRNEQYF. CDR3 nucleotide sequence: TGTGCCAGCAGCAACTCCCCCGGGACAGGGAGGAACGAGCAGTACTTC.

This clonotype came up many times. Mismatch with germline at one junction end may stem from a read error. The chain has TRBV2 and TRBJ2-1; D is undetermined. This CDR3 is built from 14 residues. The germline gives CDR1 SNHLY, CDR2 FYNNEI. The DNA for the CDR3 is TGTGCCAGTAGTGATTCTAGCTCCTACAATGAGCAGTTCTTC. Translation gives CASSDSSSYNEQFF. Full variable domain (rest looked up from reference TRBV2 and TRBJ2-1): EPEVTQTPSHQVTQMGQEVILRCVPISNHLYFYWYRQILGQKVEFLVSFYNNEISEKSEIFDDQFSVERPDGSNFTLKIRSTKLEDSAMYFCASSDSSSYNEQFFGPGTRLTVL.

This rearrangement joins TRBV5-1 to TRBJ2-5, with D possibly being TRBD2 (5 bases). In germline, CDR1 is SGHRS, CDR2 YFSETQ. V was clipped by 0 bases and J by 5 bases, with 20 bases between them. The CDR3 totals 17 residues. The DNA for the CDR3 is TGCGCCAGCAGCTTGGGTGCTCGGGATCCGTCGGCGGAGACCCAGTACTTC. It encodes CASSLGARDPSAETQYF.

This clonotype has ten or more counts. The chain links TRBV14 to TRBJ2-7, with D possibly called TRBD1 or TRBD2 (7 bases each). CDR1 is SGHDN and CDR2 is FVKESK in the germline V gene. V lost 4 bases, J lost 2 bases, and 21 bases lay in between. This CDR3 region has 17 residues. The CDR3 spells CASSRKGGVDRAYEQYF. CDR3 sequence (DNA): TGTGCCAGCAGCCGAAAGGGGGGGGTCGACAGGGCCTACGAGCAGTACTTC.

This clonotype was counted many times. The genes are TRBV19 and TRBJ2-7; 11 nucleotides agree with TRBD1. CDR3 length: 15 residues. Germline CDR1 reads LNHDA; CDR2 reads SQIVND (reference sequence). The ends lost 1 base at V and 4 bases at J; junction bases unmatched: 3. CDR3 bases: TGTGCCAGTAGTATAGTAGGACAGGGGGCTTACGAGCAGTACTTC. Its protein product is CASSIVGQGAYEQYF.

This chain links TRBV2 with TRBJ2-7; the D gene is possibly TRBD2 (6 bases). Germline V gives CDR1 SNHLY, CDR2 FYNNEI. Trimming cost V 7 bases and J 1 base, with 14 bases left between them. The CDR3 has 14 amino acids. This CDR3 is CASMGGDQSYEQYF. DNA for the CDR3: TGTGCCAGCATGGGCGGGGACCAGTCCTACGAGCAGTACTTC.

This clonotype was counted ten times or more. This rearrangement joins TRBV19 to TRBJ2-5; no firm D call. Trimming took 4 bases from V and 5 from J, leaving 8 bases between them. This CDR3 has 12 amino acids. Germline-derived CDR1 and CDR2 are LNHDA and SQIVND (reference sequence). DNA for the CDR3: TGTGCCAGTAGTAGCGCGAGGGAGACCCAGTACTTC. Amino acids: CASSSARETQYF.

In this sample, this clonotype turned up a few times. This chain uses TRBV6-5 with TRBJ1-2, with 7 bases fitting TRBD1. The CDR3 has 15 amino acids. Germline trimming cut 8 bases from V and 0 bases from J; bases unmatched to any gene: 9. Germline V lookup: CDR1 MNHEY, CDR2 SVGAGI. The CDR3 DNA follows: TGTGCCAGCGAGGACAGGACAAATTCTAACTATGGCTACACCTTC. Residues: CASEDRTNSNYGYTF.

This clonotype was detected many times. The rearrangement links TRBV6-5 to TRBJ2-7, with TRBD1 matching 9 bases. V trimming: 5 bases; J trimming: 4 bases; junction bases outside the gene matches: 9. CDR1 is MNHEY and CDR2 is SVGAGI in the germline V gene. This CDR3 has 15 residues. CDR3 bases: TGTGCCAGCAGTATACCGGGACAGGGACCGTACGAGCAGTACTTC. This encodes CASSIPGQGPYEQYF.